A selection of T cell receptor beta chains follows, all from one sample in a study of radiotherapy plus CTLA-4 blockade in lung cancer. Clones were sequenced by immunoSEQ multiplex PCR, and TCRdb holds only the in-frame ones, with some missing. The table has about 110,000 clones, more than 75% seen once. The sequencing used peripheral blood, collected from a patient treated with radiotherapy plus ipilimumab. The receptor source for this set is a human donor with non-small cell lung cancer that progressed on radiotherapy plus ipilimumab. Some clones in this sample may be carry-over from other donors' samples. Both conserved end residues are part of each CDR3. A D gene is named only where the DNA matches it firmly. A row's size may be missing; if present it is once, few, many or a size class.

>TRBJ1-2|14|-|-|TRBV28
TGTGCCAGCAGTGGGACTACCGGGAACTATGGCTACACCTTC
CASSGTTGNYGYTF
>TRBJ2-5|13|-|-|TRBV6-5
TGTGCCAGCAGTTACTCAGGGGTTCGGGCCCAGTACTTC
CASSYSGVRAQYF
>TRBJ1-2|15|-|-|TRBV6-5
TGTGCCAGCAGTTACACCGGGACTGCATACTATGGCTACACCTTC
CASSYTGTAYYGYTF
>TRBJ2-6|18|few|-|TRBV4-2
TGTGCCAGCAGCCTATCCCGGGACACAGCCTCTGGGGCCAACGTCCTGACTTTC
CASSLSRDTASGANVLTF
>TRBJ2-3|12|-|-|TRBV11-1
TGTGCCAGCAGCTTAGAGGCAGATACGCAGTATTTT
CASSLEADTQYF
>TRBJ1-1|15|-|-|TRBV21-1
TGTGCCAGCAGCGTACGCGGGCCCATGAACACTGAAGCTTTCTTT
CASSVRGPMNTEAFF
>TRBJ2-7|15|few|TRBD1|TRBV5-8
TGTGCCAGCAGGCCCACAGGGGGCGGCTCATACGAGCAGTACTTC
CASRPTGGGSYEQYF
>TRBJ1-1|15|-|TRBD1|TRBV4-1
TGCGCCAGCAGCCTGGGACAGGGTATTAGCACTGAAGCTTTCTTT
CASSLGQGISTEAFF
>TRBJ2-4|18|-|TRBD2|TRBV29-1
TGCAGCGTTGAAGATCTCGGGGGGACTAGCGGAACCAAAAACATTCAGTACTTC
CSVEDLGGTSGTKNIQYF
>TRBJ2-1|14|once|-|TRBV5-1
TGCGCCAGCAGCTTTATAGTTAGGGGTAATGAGCAGTTCTTC
CASSFIVRGNEQFF
>TRBJ1-1|13|-|-|TRBV19
TGTGCCAGTAGTAACAGGGATCGGACTGAAGCTTTCTTT
CASSNRDRTEAFF
>TRBJ2-7|13|-|-|TRBV9
TGTGCCAGCAGCGTGAGTAGGGTCGACGAGCAGTACTTC
CASSVSRVDEQYF
>TRBJ1-4|16|-|-|TRBV5-4
TGCGCCAGCAGCCAGGACCCACTATCAACTAATGAAAAACTGTTTTTT
CASSQDPLSTNEKLFF
>TRBJ1-5|14|-|TRBD1|TRBV9
TGTGCCAGCAGCGTAGATGGGCAGGGGGCGTCCCAGCATTTT
CASSVDGQGASQHF
>TRBJ1-2|14|-|TRBD1|TRBV27
TGTGCCAGCAGGGCGACAGGGGGCGCCTATGGCTACACCTTC
CASRATGGAYGYTF
>TRBJ2-1|17|-|TRBD2|TRBV4-1
TGCGCCAGCAGCCAAGCCCCGGGGGGTCCCCCCTACAATGAGCAGTTCTTC
CASSQAPGGPPYNEQFF
>TRBJ2-3|12|-|-|TRBV18
TGTGCCAGCTCACCGGACACAGATACGCAGTATTTT
CASSPDTDTQYF
>TRBJ1-1|14|few|TRBD1|TRBV2
TGTGCCACCACGACAGGGGGGTTGAACACTGAAGCTTTCTTT
CATTTGGLNTEAFF
>TRBJ2-2|15|-|-|TRBV9
TGTGCCAGCAGCCATGGAGAAGGGAACACCGGGGAGCTGTTTTTT
CASSHGEGNTGELFF
>TRBJ1-2|17|-|TRBD1|TRBV6-1
TGTGCCAGCAGTGATCAGACAGGGACGAACTTACTCAGTGGCTACACCTTC
CASSDQTGTNLLSGYTF
>TRBJ1-1|13|-|-|TRBV5-1
TGCGCCAGCACCTGGACGGGGAACACTGAAGCTTTCTTT
CASTWTGNTEAFF
>TRBJ1-4|15|-|-|TRBV5-1
TGCGCCAGCAGCCCTCGGGCCCCGGGGGATGAAAAACTGTTTTTT
CASSPRAPGDEKLFF
>TRBJ2-3|14|-|-|TRBV7-2
TGTGCCAGCAGCTTAAGGCCATGGACAGATACGCAGTATTTT
CASSLRPWTDTQYF
>TRBJ2-3|15|-|TRBD1|TRBV5-4
TGTGCCAGCAGTTATACAACAGGGGGCCCAGATACGCAGTATTTT
CASSYTTGGPDTQYF
>TRBJ2-5|16|-|-|TRBV5-5
TGTGCCAGCAGCTACACCCCGACGGCGGAGCAAGAGACCCAGTACTTC
CASSYTPTAEQETQYF
>TRBJ2-5|15|-|-|TRBV7-9
TGTGCCAGCAGCTCCACGACAGGTCTCCAAGAGACCCAGTACTTC
CASSSTTGLQETQYF
>TRBJ2-7|15|-|-|TRBV19
TGTGCCAGTAGTATCGAGGGCCCAGGTCGGGGCGAGCAGTACTTC
CASSIEGPGRGEQYF
>TRBJ1-6|16|once|TRBD1|TRBV6-6
TGTGCCAGCAGTTACCTACAGGGGGCTGGTAATTCACCCCTCCACTTT
CASSYLQGAGNSPLHF
>TRBJ1-1|15|-|-|TRBV5-1
TGCGCCAGCAGCTTGGTGCAGGGCAGGGGAGAGGAAGCTTTCTTT
CASSLVQGRGEEAFF
>TRBJ2-7|15|-|-|TRBV2
TGTGCCAGCAGTGACATAGACAGGAGCTCCTACGAGCAGTACTTC
CASSDIDRSSYEQYF
>TRBJ1-2|12|-|TRBD1|TRBV19
TGTGCCAGTAGTGGGACAGGCTATGGCTACACCTTC
CASSGTGYGYTF
>TRBJ2-1|14|-|-|TRBV27
TGTGCCACCCGGGACGGGGCGCGCTACAATGAGCAGTTCTTC
CATRDGARYNEQFF
>TRBJ2-5|14|-|TRBD1|TRBV4-2
TGTGCCAGCAGCCAAGGACAGGGGGCCGAGACCCAGTACTTC
CASSQGQGAETQYF
>TRBJ2-6|13|-|-|TRBV6-5
TGTGCCAGCAGTTTCCCTGGGGCCAACGTCCTGACTTTC
CASSFPGANVLTF
>TRBJ2-3|15|-|-|TRBV28
TGTGCCAGCTCCGGGGGCAGCCGGGGTAGGGATACGCAGTATTTT
CASSGGSRGRDTQYF
>TRBJ2-1|14|once|TRBD1|TRBV2
TGTGCCAGCGGGCGGACAGGGAGCTACAATGAGCAGTTCTTC
CASGRTGSYNEQFF
>TRBJ2-7|16|-|TRBD1|TRBV9
TGTGCCAGCAGCGTTGGAGGGACAGGGAGCTCCTACGAGCAGTACTTC
CASSVGGTGSSYEQYF
>TRBJ2-7|19|-|TRBD2|TRBV5-1
TGCGCCAGCAGCTTGGATATAGGGACTAGCGGGGGGTTTAACTACGAGCAGTACTTC
CASSLDIGTSGGFNYEQYF
>TRBJ2-7|15|-|TRBD2|TRBV6-1
TGTGCCAGCAGTGAGGGACTAGCCTTGACCTACGAGCAGTACTTC
CASSEGLALTYEQYF
>TRBJ2-7|15|-|TRBD2|TRBV7-2
TGTGCCAGCAGCACGGGACTAGCGGGGACTTACGAGCAGTACTTC
CASSTGLAGTYEQYF
>TRBJ2-1|13|-|-|TRBV5-1
TGCGCCAGCAGCCGGATTCAGCAGGCTGAGCAGTTCTTC
CASSRIQQAEQFF
>TRBJ2-3|14|-|-|TRBV30
TGTGCCTGGAGTGTCGGGGTGAGCACAGATACGCAGTATTTT
CAWSVGVSTDTQYF
>TRBJ2-3|16|-|-|TRBV6-4
TGTGCCAGCAGTGACTTTATGGGGGACAACCAAGATACGCAGTATTTT
CASSDFMGDNQDTQYF
>TRBJ1-2|15|-|TRBD1|TRBV27
TGTGCCAGCAGTTTATCGATTGACAGGGGCTATGGCTACACCTTC
CASSLSIDRGYGYTF
>TRBJ2-3|13|-|-|TRBV2
TGTGCCAGCAGTGAATATATCTCAGATACGCAGTATTTT
CASSEYISDTQYF
>TRBJ2-7|13|-|-|TRBV6-1
TGTGCCAGCACCTTACGAACCGGCTACGAGCAGTACTTC
CASTLRTGYEQYF
>TRBJ2-7|15|once|TRBD1|TRBV5-6
TGTGCCAGCAGCTTCATCCCGGGACAGGGAAGCGAGCAGTACTTC
CASSFIPGQGSEQYF
>TRBJ1-3|14|-|-|TRBV6-5
TGTGCCAGCAGTTACGCCGTCCCTGGAAACACCATATATTTT
CASSYAVPGNTIYF
>TRBJ1-1|14|-|-|TRBV15
TGTGCCACCAGCCCCAGACAGTTTAACACTGAAGCTTTCTTT
CATSPRQFNTEAFF
>TRBJ1-1|16|-|TRBD1|TRBV28
TGTGCCAGCAGTCTACGACAGGGGGCTGGGAACACTGAAGCTTTCTTT
CASSLRQGAGNTEAFF
>TRBJ2-6|20|-|-|TRBV7-3
TGTGCCAGCAGCTTCTATGGGACCCCCGGGGCTTACTCTGGGGCCAACGTCCTGACTTTC
CASSFYGTPGAYSGANVLTF
>TRBJ2-7|14|-|TRBD2|TRBV5-4
TGTGCCAGCAGCTTGGCTAGCGGCTCCTACGAGCAGTACTTC
CASSLASGSYEQYF
>TRBJ1-1|15|once|TRBD1|TRBV7-6
TGTGCCAGCAGCTCAACAGGGGGACCTAACACTGAAGCTTTCTTT
CASSSTGGPNTEAFF
>TRBJ1-1|14|-|-|TRBV27
TGTGCCAGCAGTTTATCGCCGTGGAGCACTGAAGCTTTCTTT
CASSLSPWSTEAFF
>TRBJ2-7|15|few|TRBD2|TRBV5-1
TGCGCCAGCAGCTTGGGTAGCGGGAGCTCCTACGAGCAGTACTTC
CASSLGSGSSYEQYF
>TRBJ1-2|15|few|-|TRBV5-4
TGTGCCAGCAGCTTGTACGGGGTGGGGCGGGATGGCTACACCTTC
CASSLYGVGRDGYTF
>TRBJ1-5|14|-|-|TRBV2
TGTGCCAGCAGACTCGGGACGGCACATCAGCCCCAGCATTTT
CASRLGTAHQPQHF
>TRBJ1-5|17|-|TRBD1|TRBV4-2
TGTGCCAGCAGCCAAGATCAGGCCGACAGGGACAATCAGCCCCAGCATTTT
CASSQDQADRDNQPQHF
>TRBJ2-7|13|-|-|TRBV15
TGTGCCACCAGTTTTCTTGGGGTCTACGAGCAGTACTTC
CATSFLGVYEQYF